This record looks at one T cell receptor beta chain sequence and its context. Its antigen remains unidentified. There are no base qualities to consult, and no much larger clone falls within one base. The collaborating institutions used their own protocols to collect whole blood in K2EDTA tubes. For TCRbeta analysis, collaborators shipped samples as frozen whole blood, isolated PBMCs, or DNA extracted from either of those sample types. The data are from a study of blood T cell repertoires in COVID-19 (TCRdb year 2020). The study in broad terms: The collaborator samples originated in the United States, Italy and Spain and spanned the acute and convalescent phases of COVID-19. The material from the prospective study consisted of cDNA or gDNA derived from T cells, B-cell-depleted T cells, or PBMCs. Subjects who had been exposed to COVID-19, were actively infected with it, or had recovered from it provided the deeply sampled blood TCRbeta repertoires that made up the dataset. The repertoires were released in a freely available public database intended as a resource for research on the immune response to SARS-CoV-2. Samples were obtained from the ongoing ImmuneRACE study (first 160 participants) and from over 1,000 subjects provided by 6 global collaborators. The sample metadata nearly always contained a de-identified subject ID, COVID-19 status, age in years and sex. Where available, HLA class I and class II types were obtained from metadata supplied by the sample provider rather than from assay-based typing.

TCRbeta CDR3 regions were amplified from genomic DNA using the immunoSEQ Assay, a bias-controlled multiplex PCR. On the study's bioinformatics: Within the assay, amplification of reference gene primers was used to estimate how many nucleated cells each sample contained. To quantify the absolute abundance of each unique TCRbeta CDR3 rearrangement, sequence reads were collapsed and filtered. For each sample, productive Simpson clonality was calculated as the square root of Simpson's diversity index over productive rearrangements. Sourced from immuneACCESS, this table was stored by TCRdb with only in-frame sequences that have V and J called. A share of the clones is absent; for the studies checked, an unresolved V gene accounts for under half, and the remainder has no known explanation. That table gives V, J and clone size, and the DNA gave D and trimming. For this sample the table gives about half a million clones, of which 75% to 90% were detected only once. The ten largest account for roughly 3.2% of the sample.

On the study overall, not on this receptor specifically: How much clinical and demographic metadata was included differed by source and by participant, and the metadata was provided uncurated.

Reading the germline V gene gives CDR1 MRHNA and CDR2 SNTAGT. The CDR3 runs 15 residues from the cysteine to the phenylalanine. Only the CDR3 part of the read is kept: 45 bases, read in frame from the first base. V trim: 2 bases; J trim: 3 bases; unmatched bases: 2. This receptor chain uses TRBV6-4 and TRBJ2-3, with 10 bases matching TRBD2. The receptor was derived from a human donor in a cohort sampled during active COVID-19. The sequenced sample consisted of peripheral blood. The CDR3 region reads CASSDGAGGTDTQYF. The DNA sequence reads TGTGCCAGCAGTGACGGAGCGGGAGGGACAGATACGCAGTATTTT.